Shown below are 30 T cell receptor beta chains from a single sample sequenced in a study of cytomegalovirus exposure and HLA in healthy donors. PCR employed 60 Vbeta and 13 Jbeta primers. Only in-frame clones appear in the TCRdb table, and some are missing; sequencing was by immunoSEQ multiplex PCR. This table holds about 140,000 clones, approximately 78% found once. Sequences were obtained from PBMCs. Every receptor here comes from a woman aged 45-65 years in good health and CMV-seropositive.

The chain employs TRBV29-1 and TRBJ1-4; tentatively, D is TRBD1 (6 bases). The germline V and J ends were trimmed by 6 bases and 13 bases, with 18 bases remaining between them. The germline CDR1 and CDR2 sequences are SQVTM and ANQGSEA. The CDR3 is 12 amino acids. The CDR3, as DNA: TGCAGCGTCACCTCCCCGGGACAAACACTGTTTTTT. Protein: CSVTSPGQTLFF.

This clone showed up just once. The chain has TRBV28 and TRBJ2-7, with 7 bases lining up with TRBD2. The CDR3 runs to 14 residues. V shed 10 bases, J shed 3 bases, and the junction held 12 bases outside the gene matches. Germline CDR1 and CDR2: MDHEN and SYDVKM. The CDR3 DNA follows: TGTGCCACCCGATCTAGCGGACTAGTCTACGAGCAGTACTTC. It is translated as CATRSSGLVYEQYF.

The CDR3 is CASMAVGWSNEQYF. Here the CDR3 DNA reads TGTGCCAGCATGGCGGTCGGGTGGAGTAACGAGCAGTACTTC. The genes are TRBV2 and TRBJ2-5; no definite D call. The end of the DNA aligns better with TRBJ2-7, so the J call may be wrong. The CDR3 runs to 14 residues. Germline V gives CDR1 SNHLY, CDR2 FYNNEI.

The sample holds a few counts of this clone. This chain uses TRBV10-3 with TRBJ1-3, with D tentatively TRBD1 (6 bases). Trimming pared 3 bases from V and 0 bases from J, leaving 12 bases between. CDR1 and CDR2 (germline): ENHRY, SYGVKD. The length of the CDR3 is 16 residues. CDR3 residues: CAISDQGRFSGNTIYF. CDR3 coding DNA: TGTGCCATCAGTGATCAGGGGCGCTTCTCTGGAAACACCATATATTTT.

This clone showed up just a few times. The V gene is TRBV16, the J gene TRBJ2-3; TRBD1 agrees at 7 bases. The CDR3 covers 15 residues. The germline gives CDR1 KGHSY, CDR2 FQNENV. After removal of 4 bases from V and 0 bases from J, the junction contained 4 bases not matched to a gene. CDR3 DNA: TGTGCCAGCAGCCGATTGACAGGGAGCACAGATACGCAGTATTTT. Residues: CASSRLTGSTDTQYF.

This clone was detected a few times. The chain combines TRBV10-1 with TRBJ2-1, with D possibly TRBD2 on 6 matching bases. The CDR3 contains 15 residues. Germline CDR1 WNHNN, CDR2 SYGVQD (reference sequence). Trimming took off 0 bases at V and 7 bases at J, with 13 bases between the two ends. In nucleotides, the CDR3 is TGCGCCAGCAGTGAGTCAATATGGCGGGGTAATGAGCAGTTCTTC. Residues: CASSESIWRGNEQFF.

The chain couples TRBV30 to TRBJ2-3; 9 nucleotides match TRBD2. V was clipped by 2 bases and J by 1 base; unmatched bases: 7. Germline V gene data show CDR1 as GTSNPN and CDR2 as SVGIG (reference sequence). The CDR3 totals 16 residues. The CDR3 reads CAWSFFQRGGTDTQYF. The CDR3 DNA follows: TGTGCCTGGAGTTTTTTCCAGCGGGGGGGCACAGATACGCAGTATTTT.

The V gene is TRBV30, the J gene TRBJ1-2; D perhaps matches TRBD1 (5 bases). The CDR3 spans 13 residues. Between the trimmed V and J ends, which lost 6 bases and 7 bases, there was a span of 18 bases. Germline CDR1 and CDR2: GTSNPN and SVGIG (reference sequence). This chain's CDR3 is CACNWRGKGGYTF. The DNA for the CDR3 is TGTGCCTGCAATTGGCGGGGCAAGGGTGGCTACACCTTC.

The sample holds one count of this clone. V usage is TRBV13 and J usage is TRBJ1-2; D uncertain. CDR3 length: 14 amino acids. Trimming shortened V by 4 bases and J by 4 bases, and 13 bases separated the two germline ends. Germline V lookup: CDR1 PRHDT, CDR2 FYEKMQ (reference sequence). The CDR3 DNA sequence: TGTGCCAGCAGCTATAGGTCGGGTACCTATGGCTACACCTTC. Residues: CASSYRSGTYGYTF.

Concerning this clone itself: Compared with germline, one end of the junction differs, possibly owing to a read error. CDR3 nucleotides: TGTGCCGGCAGTGAAGCCACTGCGAACACCGGGGAGCTGTTTTTT. Amino acids: CAGSEATANTGELFF. The chain has TRBV6-1 and TRBJ2-2; the D is unclear. The V gene's germline CDR1 is MNHNS and CDR2 SASEGT. The CDR3 contains 15 residues.

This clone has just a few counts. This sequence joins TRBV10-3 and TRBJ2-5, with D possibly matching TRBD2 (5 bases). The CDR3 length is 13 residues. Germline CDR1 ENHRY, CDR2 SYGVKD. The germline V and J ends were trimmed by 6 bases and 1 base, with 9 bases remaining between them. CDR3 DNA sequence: TGTGCCATCAGCCCGGGGAGCCAAGAGACCCAGTACTTC. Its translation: CAISPGSQETQYF.

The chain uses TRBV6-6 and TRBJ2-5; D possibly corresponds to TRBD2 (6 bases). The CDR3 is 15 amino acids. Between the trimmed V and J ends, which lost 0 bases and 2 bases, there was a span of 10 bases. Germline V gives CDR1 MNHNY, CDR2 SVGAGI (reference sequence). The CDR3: CASSYSGSQQETQYF. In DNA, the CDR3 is TGTGCCAGCAGTTACTCCGGGAGCCAGCAAGAGACCCAGTACTTC.

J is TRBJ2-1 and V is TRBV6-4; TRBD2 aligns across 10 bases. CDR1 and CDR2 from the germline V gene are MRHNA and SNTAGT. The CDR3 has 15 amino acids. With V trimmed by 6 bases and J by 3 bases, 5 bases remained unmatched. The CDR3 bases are TGTGCCAGCAGCGAGAGACTAGCGGGCTACAATGAGCAGTTCTTC. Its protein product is CASSERLAGYNEQFF.

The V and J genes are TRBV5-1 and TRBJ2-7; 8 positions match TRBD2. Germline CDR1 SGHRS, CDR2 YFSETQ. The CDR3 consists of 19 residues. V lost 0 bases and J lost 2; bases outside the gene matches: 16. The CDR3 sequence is CASSLAAGGAPIITYEQYF. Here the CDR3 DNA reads TGCGCCAGCAGCTTGGCCGCGGGAGGTGCCCCTATTATTACCTACGAGCAGTACTTC.

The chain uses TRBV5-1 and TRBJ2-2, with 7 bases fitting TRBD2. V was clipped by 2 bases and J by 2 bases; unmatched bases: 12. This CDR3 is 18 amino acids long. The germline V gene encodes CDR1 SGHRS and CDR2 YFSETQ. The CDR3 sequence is CASSLPVWGGSNTGELFF. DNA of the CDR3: TGCGCCAGCAGCTTACCAGTATGGGGGGGTTCCAACACCGGGGAGCTGTTTTTT.

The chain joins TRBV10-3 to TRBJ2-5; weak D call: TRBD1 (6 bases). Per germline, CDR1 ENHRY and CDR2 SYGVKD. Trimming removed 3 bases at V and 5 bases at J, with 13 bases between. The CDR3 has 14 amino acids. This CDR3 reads CAISDPRGRETQYF. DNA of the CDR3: TGTGCCATCAGTGATCCCAGGGGACGGGAGACCCAGTACTTC.

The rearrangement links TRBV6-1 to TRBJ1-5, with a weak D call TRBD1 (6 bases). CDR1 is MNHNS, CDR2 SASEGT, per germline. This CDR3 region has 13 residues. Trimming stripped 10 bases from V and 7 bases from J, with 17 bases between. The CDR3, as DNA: TGTGCCACCACCCCCCAGGGGAACCAGCCCCAGCATTTT. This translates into CATTPQGNQPQHF.

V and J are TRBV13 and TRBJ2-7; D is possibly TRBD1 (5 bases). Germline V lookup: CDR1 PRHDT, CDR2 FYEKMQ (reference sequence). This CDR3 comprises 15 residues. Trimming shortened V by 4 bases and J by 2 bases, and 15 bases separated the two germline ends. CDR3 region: CASSSPRATPYEQYF. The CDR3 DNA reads TGTGCCAGCAGCTCCCCCAGGGCGACCCCCTACGAGCAGTACTTC.

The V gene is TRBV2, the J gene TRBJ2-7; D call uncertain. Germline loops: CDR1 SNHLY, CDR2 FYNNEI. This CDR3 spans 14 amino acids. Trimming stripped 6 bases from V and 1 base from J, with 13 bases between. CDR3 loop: CASRGTPRSYEQYF. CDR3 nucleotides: TGTGCCAGCAGGGGCACCCCGCGATCCTACGAGCAGTACTTC.

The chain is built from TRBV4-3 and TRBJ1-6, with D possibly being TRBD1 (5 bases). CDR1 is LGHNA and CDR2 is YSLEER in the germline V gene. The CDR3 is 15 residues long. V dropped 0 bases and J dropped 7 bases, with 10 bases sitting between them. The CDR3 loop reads CASSQDGQGNSPLHF. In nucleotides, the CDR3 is TGCGCCAGCAGCCAAGATGGGCAGGGAAATTCACCCCTCCACTTT.

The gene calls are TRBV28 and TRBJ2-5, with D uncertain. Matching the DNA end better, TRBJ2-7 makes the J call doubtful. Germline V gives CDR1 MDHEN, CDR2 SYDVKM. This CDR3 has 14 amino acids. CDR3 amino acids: CASSFSQPQYEQYF. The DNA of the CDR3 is TGTGCCAGCAGTTTTTCCCAACCCCAATACGAGCAGTACTTC.

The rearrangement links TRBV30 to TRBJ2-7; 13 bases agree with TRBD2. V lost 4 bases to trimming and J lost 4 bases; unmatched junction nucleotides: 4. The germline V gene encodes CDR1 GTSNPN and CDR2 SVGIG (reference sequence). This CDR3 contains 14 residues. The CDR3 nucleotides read TGTGCCTGGAAGGGGACTAGCGGGATATACGAGCAGTACTTC. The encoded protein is CAWKGTSGIYEQYF.

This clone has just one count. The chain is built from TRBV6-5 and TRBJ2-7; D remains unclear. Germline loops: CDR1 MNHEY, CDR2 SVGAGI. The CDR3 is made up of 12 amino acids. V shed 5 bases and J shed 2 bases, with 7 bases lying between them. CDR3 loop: CASSDTPYEQYF. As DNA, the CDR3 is TGTGCCAGCAGTGACACCCCCTACGAGCAGTACTTC.

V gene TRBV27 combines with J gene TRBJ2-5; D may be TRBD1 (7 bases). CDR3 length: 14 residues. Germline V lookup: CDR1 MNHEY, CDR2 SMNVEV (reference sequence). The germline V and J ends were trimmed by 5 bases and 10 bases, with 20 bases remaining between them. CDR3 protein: CASSPRRRGQGQYF. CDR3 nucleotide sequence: TGTGCCAGCAGTCCCAGGAGGAGGGGGCAGGGCCAGTACTTC.

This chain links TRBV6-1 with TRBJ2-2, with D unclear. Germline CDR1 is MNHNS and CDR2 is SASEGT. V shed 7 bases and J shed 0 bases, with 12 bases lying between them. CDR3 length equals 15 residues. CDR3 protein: CASMTRWSNTGELFF. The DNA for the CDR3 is TGTGCCAGCATGACCAGGTGGTCGAACACCGGGGAGCTGTTTTTT.

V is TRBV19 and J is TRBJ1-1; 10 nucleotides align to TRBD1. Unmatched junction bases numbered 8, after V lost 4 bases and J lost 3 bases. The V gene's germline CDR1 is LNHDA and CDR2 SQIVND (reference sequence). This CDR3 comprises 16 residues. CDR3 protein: CASSKVAGTGDTEAFF. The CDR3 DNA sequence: TGTGCCAGTAGTAAAGTGGCCGGGACAGGGGACACTGAAGCTTTCTTT.

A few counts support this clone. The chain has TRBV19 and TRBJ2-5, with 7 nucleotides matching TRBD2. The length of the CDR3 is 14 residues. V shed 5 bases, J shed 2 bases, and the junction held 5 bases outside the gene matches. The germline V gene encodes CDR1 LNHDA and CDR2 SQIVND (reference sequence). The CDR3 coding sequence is TGTGCCAGTAGTGCTACTAGCGCTCAAGAGACCCAGTACTTC. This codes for CASSATSAQETQYF. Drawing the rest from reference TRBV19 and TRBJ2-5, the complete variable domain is DGGITQSPKYLFRKEGQNVTLSCEQNLNHDAMYWYRQDPGQGLRLIYYSQIVNDFQKGDIAEGYSVSREKKESFPLTVTSAQKNPTAFYLCASSATSAQETQYFGPGTRLLVL.

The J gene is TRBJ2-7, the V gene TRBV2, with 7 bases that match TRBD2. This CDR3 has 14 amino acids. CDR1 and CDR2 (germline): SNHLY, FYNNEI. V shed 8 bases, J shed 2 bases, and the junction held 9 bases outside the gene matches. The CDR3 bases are TGTGCCAGCGAGGAGGGGCTAGCGGCCTACGAGCAGTACTTC. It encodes CASEEGLAAYEQYF.

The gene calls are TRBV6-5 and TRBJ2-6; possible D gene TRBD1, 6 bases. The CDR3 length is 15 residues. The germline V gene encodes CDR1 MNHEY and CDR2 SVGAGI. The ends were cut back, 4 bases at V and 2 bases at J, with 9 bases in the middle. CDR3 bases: TGTGCCAGCAGTTCCCACAGGGCTGGGGCCAACGTCCTGACTTTC. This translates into CASSSHRAGANVLTF.

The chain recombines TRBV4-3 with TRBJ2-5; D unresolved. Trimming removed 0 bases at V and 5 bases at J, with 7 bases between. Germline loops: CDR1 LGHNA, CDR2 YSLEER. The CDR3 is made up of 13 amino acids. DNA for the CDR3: TGCGCCAGCAGCCAAGATAAGGAGGAGACCCAGTACTTC. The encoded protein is CASSQDKEETQYF.